This TCR beta chain was found in a study of shared clonotypes between healthy human individuals. In the study overall: Each donor's CD4 naive and CD4 memory cells filled three plates apiece, CD8 naive two, and CD8 memory one.

CDR3 length: 15 amino acids. J gave up 3 bases and V 5 bases, and 7 bases lay outside the gene matches. Germline V gene data show CDR1 as MGHRA and CDR2 as YSYEKL. Naive CD8 cells, CD45RO-negative and positively selected for CCR7, excluded terminally differentiated effector memory CD45RA+ cells. Nashville, Tennessee was home to all donors, who were Caucasian adults. Profiled with immunoSEQ multiplex PCR; TCRdb holds only in-frame clones, not every one. The sample consists of some 1,900,000 clones, approximately 94% of them appearing once. Sequenced: naive CD8+ T cells sorted from blood. This TCR was sampled from a man aged 18 to 29 in good health. The rearrangement uses TRBV4-1 and TRBJ2-3; 8 bases match TRBD2. DNA for the CDR3: TGCGCCAGCAGCACGCGACTAGCGTGGACAGATACGCAGTATTTT. Protein: CASSTRLAWTDTQYF.